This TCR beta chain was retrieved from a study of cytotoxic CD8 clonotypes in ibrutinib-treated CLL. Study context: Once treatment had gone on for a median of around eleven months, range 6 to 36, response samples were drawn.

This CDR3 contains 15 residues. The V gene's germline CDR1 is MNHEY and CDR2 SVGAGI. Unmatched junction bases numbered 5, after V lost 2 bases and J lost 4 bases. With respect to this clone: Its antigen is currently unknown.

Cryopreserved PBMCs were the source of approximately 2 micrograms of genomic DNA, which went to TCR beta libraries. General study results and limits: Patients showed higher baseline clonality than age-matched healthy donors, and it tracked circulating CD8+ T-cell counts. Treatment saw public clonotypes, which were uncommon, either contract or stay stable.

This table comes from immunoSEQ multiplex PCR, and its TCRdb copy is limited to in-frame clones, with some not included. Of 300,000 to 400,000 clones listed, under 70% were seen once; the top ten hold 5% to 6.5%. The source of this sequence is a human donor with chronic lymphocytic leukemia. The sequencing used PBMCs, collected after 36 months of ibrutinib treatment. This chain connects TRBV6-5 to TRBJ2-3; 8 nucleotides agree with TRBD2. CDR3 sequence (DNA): TGTGCCAGCAGTTACGTTGCGGGAGGAGCAGATACGCAGTATTTT. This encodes CASSYVAGGADTQYF.